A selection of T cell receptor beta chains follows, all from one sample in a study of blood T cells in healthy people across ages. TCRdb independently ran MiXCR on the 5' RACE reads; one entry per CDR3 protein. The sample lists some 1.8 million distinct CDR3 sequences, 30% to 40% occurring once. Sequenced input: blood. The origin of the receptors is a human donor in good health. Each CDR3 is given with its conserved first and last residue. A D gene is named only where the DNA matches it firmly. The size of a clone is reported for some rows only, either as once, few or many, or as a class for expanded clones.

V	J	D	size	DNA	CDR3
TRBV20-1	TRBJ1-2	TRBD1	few	TGCAGTGCTAGAGATCTACAGGGGTACTATGGCTACACCTTC	CSARDLQGYYGYTF
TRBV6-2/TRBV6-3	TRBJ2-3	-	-	TGTGTCAGCAGTTACGGATTCACAGATACGCAGTATTTT	CVSSYGFTDTQYF
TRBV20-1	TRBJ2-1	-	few	TGCAGTGCTAGCGCAGTAGCATCCGATGAGCAGTTCTTC	CSASAVASDEQFF
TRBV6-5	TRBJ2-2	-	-	TGTGCCAGCACTTTCGAGGGAAGGGGCACCGGGGAGCTGTTTTTT	CASTFEGRGTGELFF
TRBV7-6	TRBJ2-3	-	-	TGTGCCAGCAGCTTGACGGACTCTCCATCCCTTAGCACAGATACGCAGTATTTT	CASSLTDSPSLSTDTQYF
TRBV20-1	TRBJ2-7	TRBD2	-	TGCAGTGCTAGCCGGACTAGCGGGGGGTCCGGGGAGCAGTACTTC	CSASRTSGGSGEQYF
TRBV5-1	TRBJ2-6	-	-	TGCGCCAGCAGCAAAGACAGAGACTCTGGGGCCAACGTCCGGACTTTC	CASSKDRDSGANVRTF
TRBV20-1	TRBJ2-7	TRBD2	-	TGCAGTGCTAGAGGGTACCGGGGGGAACTCCCCTACGAGCAGTACTTC	CSARGYRGELPYEQYF
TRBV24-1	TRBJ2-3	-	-	TGTGCCACCAGTGAACCCGGGCGGTGGGGGGCAGATACGCAGTATTTT	CATSEPGRWGADTQYF
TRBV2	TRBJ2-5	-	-	TGTGCCAGCAGTGAAGCGGCGGCAGGGGCAGAGACCCAGTACTTC	CASSEAAAGAETQYF
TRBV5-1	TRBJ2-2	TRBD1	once	TGCGCCAGCAGCCTACAGGGGGCCATCACCGGGGAACTGTTTTTT	CASSLQGAITGELFF
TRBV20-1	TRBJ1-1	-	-	TGCAGTGCTAGAGCTCCCTCCGGGTTCACTGAAGCTTTCTTT	CSARAPSGFTEAFF
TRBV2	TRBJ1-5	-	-	TGTGCCAGCAATCGACAGAGCAATCAGCCCCAGCATTTT	CASNRQSNQPQHF
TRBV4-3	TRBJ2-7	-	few	TGCGCCAGCAGCCCCCGGGCTACCCACTACGAGCAGTACTTC	CASSPRATHYEQYF
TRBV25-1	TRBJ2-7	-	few	TGTGCCAGCGGCTCCACCCGGGACTCTCCCTACGAGCAGTACTTC	CASGSTRDSPYEQYF
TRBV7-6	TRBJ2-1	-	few	TGTGCCAGCAGCCCTAGGGCGGGTGAGCAGTTCTTC	CASSPRAGEQFF
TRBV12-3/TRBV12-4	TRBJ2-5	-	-	TGTGCCAGCAGCGATACAGGGGAGGGGGAGACCCAGTACTTC	CASSDTGEGETQYF
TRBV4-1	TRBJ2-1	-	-	TGCGCCAGCAGCCAAGATGGGCAGGGTCCCTACAATGAGCAGTTCTTC	CASSQDGQGPYNEQFF
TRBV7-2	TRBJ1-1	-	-	TGTGCCAGCAGCCCCACGGGGGTGGAAGCTTTCTTT	CASSPTGVEAFF
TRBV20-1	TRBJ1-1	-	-	TGCAGTGCTAGGACGGCGAACACTGAAGCTTTCTTT	CSARTANTEAFF
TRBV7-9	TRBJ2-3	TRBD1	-	TGTGCCAGCAGCTGGACAGGGGAAGATACGCAGTATTTT	CASSWTGEDTQYF
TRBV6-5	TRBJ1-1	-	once	TGTGCCAGCAGACAGGGTCGTCTTGGGAACACTGAAGCTTTCTTT	CASRQGRLGNTEAFF
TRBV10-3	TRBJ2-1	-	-	TGTGCCATCAGTGTGGACTCCTACAATGAGCAGTTCTTC	CAISVDSYNEQFF
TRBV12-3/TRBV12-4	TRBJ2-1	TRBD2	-	TGTGCCAGCAGTTTAGAACCGGCGGGGGGCCCCGACAATGAGCAGTTCTTC	CASSLEPAGGPDNEQFF
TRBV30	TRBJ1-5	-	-	TGTGCCTGGACGTGGGGGCATAATCAGCCCCAGCATTTT	CAWTWGHNQPQHF
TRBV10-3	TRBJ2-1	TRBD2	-	TGTGCCATCAGTGAGCCCGGCGCGGGGGGGCCCAAAAAGGCCTACAATGAGCAGTTCTTC	CAISEPGAGGPKKAYNEQFF
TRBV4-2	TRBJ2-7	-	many	TGTGCCAGCAGCCAAGTCGGGGCAACCTACGAGCAGTACTTC	CASSQVGATYEQYF
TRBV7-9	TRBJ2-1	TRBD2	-	TGTGCCAGCAGCCCCCGACTAGCGGGGGGGCTTAACAATGAGCAGTTCTTC	CASSPRLAGGLNNEQFF